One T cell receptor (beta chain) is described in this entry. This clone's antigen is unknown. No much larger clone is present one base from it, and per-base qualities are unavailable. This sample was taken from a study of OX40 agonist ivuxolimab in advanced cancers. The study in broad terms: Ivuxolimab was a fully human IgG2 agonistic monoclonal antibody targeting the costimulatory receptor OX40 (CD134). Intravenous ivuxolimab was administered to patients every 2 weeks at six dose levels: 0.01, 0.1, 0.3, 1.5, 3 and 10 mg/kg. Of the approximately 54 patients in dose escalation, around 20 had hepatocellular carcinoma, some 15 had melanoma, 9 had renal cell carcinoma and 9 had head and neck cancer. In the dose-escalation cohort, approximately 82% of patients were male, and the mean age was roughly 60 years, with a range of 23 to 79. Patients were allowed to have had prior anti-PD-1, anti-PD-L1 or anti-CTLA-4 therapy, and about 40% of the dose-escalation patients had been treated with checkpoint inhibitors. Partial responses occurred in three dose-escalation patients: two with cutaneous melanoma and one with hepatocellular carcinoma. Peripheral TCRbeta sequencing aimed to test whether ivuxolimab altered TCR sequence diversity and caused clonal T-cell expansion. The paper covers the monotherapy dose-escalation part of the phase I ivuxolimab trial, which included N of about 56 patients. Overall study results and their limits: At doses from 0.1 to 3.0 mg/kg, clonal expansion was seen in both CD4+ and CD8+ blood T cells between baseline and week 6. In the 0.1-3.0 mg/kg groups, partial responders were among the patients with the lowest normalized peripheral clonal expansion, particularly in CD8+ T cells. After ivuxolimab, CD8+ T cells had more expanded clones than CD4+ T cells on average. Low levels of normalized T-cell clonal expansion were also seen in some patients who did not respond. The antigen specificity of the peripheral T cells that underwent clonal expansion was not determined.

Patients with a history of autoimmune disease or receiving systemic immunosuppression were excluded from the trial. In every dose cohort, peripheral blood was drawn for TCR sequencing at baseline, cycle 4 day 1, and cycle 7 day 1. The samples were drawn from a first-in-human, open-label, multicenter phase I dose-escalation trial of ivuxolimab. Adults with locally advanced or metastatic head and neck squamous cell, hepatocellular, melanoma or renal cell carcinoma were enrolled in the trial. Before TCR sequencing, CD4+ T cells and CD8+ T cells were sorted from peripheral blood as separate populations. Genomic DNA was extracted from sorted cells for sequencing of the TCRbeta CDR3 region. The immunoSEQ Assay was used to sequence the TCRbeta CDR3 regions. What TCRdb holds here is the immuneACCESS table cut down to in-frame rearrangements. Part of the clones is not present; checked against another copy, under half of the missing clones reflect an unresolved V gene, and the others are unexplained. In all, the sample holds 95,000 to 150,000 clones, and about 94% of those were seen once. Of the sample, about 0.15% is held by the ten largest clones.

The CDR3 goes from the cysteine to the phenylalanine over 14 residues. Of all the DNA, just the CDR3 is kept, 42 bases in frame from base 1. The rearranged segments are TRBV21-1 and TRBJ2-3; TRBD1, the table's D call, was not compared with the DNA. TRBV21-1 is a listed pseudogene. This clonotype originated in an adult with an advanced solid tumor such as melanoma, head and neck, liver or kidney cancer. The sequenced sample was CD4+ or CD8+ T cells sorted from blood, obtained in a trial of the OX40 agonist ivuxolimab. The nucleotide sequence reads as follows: TGTGCCAGCAGCTCTTCACAAAGCACAGATACGCAGTATTTT. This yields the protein CASSSSQSTDTQYF.